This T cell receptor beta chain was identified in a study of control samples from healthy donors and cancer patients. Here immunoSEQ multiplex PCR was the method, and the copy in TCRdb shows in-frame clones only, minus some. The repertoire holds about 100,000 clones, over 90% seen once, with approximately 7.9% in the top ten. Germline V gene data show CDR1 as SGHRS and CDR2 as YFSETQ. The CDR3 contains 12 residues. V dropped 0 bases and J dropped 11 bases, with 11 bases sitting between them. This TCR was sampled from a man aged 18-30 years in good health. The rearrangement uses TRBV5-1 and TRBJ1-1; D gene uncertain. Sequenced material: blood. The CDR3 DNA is TGCGCCAGCAGCTTGGGAGTCGGCGGTGCTTTCTTT. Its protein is CASSLGVGGAFF.